This T cell receptor beta chain was sequenced for a study of blood T cells in healthy people across ages. At the level of the study: Through template switching, about one barcoded beta molecule was captured per two T cells, as measured in model experiments. Study observations and caveats: Per-million-T-cell TCR beta diversity fell roughly linearly with age.

Primed by a sample-barcoded 5' primer and a J-beta primer mix, a second PCR proceeded for 7 to 11 cycles. TCRdb re-called the 5' RACE reads with MiXCR, one entry per CDR3 protein. Of 600,000 to 800,000 distinct CDR3 sequences in the sample, around 20% are singletons; the top ten hold roughly 3.6%. Each donor gave 9 to 10 milliliters of peripheral blood. Points on this clonotype: Its antigen remains unknown.

The sequencing sample was made of blood. This clonotype was obtained from a man in his 70s in good health.

The chain's CDR3 is CASSLAAEPQETQYF. DNA of the CDR3: TGTGCCAGCAGCTTAGCGGCGGAGCCCCAAGAGACCCAGTACTTC. The chain employs TRBV7-9 and TRBJ2-5, with D unresolved. Trimming took 0 bases from V and 1 from J, leaving 9 bases between them. CDR1 and CDR2 from the germline V gene are SEHNR and FQNEAQ (reference sequence). The CDR3 totals 15 residues.